This TCR beta chain came from a study of memory B cells and T cells in multiple sclerosis (dated by TCRdb to the late 2010s). Regarding the study in general: The study compared the TCR beta repertoires of autoproliferating peripheral T cells with those of brain lesion-infiltrating T cells in multiple sclerosis patients. A couple of multiple sclerosis patients were included in the TCR sequencing because brain lesions obtained at autopsy or brain-infiltrating cells obtained from biopsy were available for them. What the authors observed across the whole study: Because clone-set sizes varied across compartments, the counts of shared clonotypes were affected, making normalization necessary.

CDR1 and CDR2 (SEHNR, FQNEAQ) derive from the germline V gene (reference sequence). Trimming takes 2 bases from V and 8 bases from J, and the germline ends sit 13 bases apart. Inclusive of the bounding cysteine and phenylalanine, the CDR3 is 14 residues long. Here the CDR3 DNA is all that survives: 42 bases in frame from base 1. Autoproliferating (CFSEdim) and non-proliferating (CFSEhi) T cell fractions were sequenced separately after stimulus-free culture of CFSE-labeled PBMCs. In total, some 47 million CFSE-labeled PBMCs were cultured without stimulus for 6 to 8 days, after which replicate wells were pooled. PBMCs were labeled with approximately 0.5 uM CFSE and cultured in serum-free AIM-V medium without exogenous stimuli. PBMCs were isolated by Ficoll density gradient centrifugation and were cryopreserved before use. Using a FACSAria III, live 7-AAD-negative cells were sorted, then washed with PBS and stored frozen at -80 degrees C as dry pellets.

The immunoSEQ Platform was used to amplify TCRbeta CDR3 regions from extracted genomic DNA. Multiplex PCR, high-throughput sequencing and a vendor bioinformatics pipeline were combined in the immunoSEQ assay. In the source study's methods: After discarding non-productive sequences and any CDR3s under 4 amino acids in length, clonotype frequencies were recalculated for each sample. In immunoSEQ Analyzer 2.0, a clonotype counted as shared when the CDR3 amino acid, V gene and J gene sequences were identical. Repertoire overlap was normalized by dividing shared clonotype counts by the product of both clone-set sizes, with the result scaled by 1000 into arbitrary units. TCRdb's version of the immuneACCESS table is confined to in-frame rearrangements and falls short of the full clone set. An unresolved V gene accounts for under half of the shortfall where checked; the remainder is of unknown origin. The V and J calls and clone size were taken over from that table, and D and trimming were inferred from the DNA. For this sample the table gives 40,000 to 50,000 clones, of which about four fifths were detected only once. The top ten constitute approximately 1.2% of the sample.

Details on this clone: The antigen it recognizes is unknown. Base qualities are missing; no much larger clone stands one base away.

This receptor was taken from a human donor with multiple sclerosis. The rearranged chain carries TRBV7-9 and TRBJ2-1, with the D gene not clear enough to name. Sequenced sample: PBMCs from blood kept in culture. The nucleotide sequence is given as TGTGCCAGCAGCTTATTTGGGGTCGAGGATGAGCAGTTCTTC. It translates as CASSLFGVEDEQFF. This CDR3, with the reference TRBV7-9 and TRBJ2-1 proteins standing in past its ends, gives the full variable domain DTGVSQNPRHKITKRGQNVTFRCDPISEHNRLYWYRQTLGQGPEFLTYFQNEAQLEKSRLLSDRFSAERPKGSFSTLEIQRTEQGDSAMYLCASSLFGVEDEQFFGPGTRLTVL.